The 17 T cell receptor beta chains reported below all come from one sample, sequenced in a study of T cell responses to AZD1222 COVID-19 vaccine. Repertoires were generated with immunoSEQ multiplex PCR, while TCRdb's copy carries only in-frame clones and drops some. Counted here are about 120,000 clones, approximately 91% occurring once; the ten biggest clones make up around 0.99%. The material sequenced was peripheral blood, taken 28 days after the second AZD1222 dose. The receptors were sampled from an adult who received the AZD1222 COVID-19 vaccine.

The chain combines TRBV3-1 (or the pseudogene TRBV3-2) with TRBJ1-5; D is undetermined. Per the germline V gene, CDR1 is LGHDT and CDR2 is YNNKEL (reference sequence). Deletions cut 2 bases from V and 4 bases from J, with 6 bases between. This CDR3 region has 13 residues. The CDR3 loop is CASSQRENQPQHF. The DNA of the CDR3 is TGTGCCAGCAGCCAAAGGGAAAATCAGCCCCAGCATTTT.

CDR3 protein: CASSWEGARGYTF. CDR3 in DNA: TGTGCCAGCAGCTGGGAGGGGGCCCGAGGCTACACCTTC. The rearrangement links TRBV7-3 to TRBJ1-2; 7 bases are a match to TRBD1. V shed 4 bases and J 8 bases; nucleotides not matched to a gene: 7. The germline gives CDR1 SGHTA, CDR2 FQGTGA. CDR3 length: 13 amino acids.

The chain joins TRBV18 to TRBJ2-7; possibly TRBD1 for D (6 bases). Germline values: CDR1 KGHSH, CDR2 LQKENI. The CDR3 length is 14 residues. Trimming took off 4 bases at V and 5 bases at J, with 15 bases between the two ends. The CDR3: CASSRTEGRDEQYF. The CDR3 DNA follows: TGTGCCAGCTCACGGACAGAGGGCCGCGACGAGCAGTACTTC.

The chain is built from TRBV11-2 and TRBJ2-1; TRBD2 agrees at 7 bases. The J segment lost 3 bases and the V segment lost 5 bases, leaving 13 bases of the junction unmatched. The CDR3 spans 17 residues. Germline CDR1 reads SGHAT; CDR2 reads FQNNGV. The CDR3 nucleotides are TGTGCCAGCAGCCCAACATCAGGGCTAGCGGACTACAATGAGCAGTTCTTC. Its translation is CASSPTSGLADYNEQFF.

The chain combines TRBV27 with TRBJ1-2; D is possibly TRBD1 (5 bases). CDR1 is MNHEY, CDR2 SMNVEV, per germline (reference sequence). The CDR3 totals 13 residues. The V and J ends lost 7 bases and 3 bases respectively, with 12 bases between them. Written as DNA, the CDR3 is TGTGCCAGCAAAGAGGGGCTCCACTATGGCTACACCTTC. Its protein is CASKEGLHYGYTF.

This rearrangement joins TRBV5-1 to TRBJ1-4; D ambiguous. Germline V gene sequence: CDR1 SGHRS, CDR2 YFSETQ. Trimming pared 5 bases from V and 0 bases from J, leaving 14 bases between. The CDR3 has 16 amino acids. In nucleotides, the CDR3 is TGCGCCAGCAGTAAGGTGGGCACCGCAACTAATGAAAAACTGTTTTTT. Its translation is CASSKVGTATNEKLFF. Supplemented by reference TRBV5-1 and TRBJ1-4, the full variable domain reads KAGVTQTPRYLIKTRGQQVTLSCSPISGHRSVSWYQQTPGQGLQFLFEYFSETQRNKGNFPGRFSGRQFSNSRSEMNVSTLELGDSALYLCASSKVGTATNEKLFFGSGTQLSVL.

The chain combines TRBV14 with TRBJ2-2; D gene unclear. Germline CDR1 reads SGHDN; CDR2 reads FVKESK. This CDR3 has 13 residues. The ends were cut back, 4 bases at V and 6 bases at J, with 9 bases in the middle. In DNA, the CDR3 is TGTGCCAGCAGCCTTATCGACCCCGGGGAGCTGTTTTTT. Translated: CASSLIDPGELFF.

This sequence joins TRBV19 and TRBJ2-5; D unresolved. Trimming left V 3 bases short and J 5 bases short, with 4 bases between. The CDR3 totals 11 residues. CDR1 is LNHDA and CDR2 is SQIVND in the germline V gene (reference sequence). The CDR3 DNA follows: TGTGCCAGTAGTATCTCCGAGACCCAGTACTTC. This encodes CASSISETQYF.

Only one count was recorded for this clone. V and J are TRBV2 and TRBJ2-1, with D hard to call. Germline V gene sequence: CDR1 SNHLY, CDR2 FYNNEI. The length of the CDR3 is 13 residues. Deletions cut 6 bases from V and 8 bases from J, with 14 bases between. The CDR3 nucleotides are TGTGCCAGCAGCCGAGTTCGTAGGGATGAGCAGTTCTTC. The encoded protein is CASSRVRRDEQFF. The full variable domain, rest sourced from reference TRBV2 and TRBJ2-1, is EPEVTQTPSHQVTQMGQEVILRCVPISNHLYFYWYRQILGQKVEFLVSFYNNEISEKSEIFDDQFSVERPDGSNFTLKIRSTKLEDSAMYFCASSRVRRDEQFFGPGTRLTVL.

The genes are TRBV7-8 and TRBJ2-3; TRBD2 is a possible D gene (6 bases). The CDR3 is made up of 15 amino acids. The germline V gene encodes CDR1 SGHVS and CDR2 FQNEAQ. V was pared by 4 bases and J by 0 bases, with 11 bases between. The CDR3 protein is CASSSRRGSTDTQYF. CDR3 DNA sequence: TGTGCCAGCAGCTCGAGGAGGGGAAGCACAGATACGCAGTATTTT.

This chain links TRBV3-1 (or the pseudogene TRBV3-2) with TRBJ2-7, with D possibly TRBD2 on 6 matching bases. Germline V gives CDR1 LGHDT, CDR2 YNNKEL (reference sequence). This CDR3 region has 12 residues. Trimming removed 1 base from V and 8 bases from J, with 9 bases in between. The CDR3 sequence: CASSQVRTKQYF. Here the CDR3 DNA reads TGTGCCAGCAGCCAAGTACGGACTAAGCAGTACTTC.

The V and J genes are TRBV7-8 and TRBJ1-2, with D possibly being TRBD1 (5 bases). From germline, CDR1 is SGHVS and CDR2 FQNEAQ. Trimming removed 5 bases from V and 7 bases from J, with 20 bases in between. This CDR3 is 15 amino acids long. The CDR3 is CASSRSWFGAGGYTF. In nucleotides, the CDR3 is TGTGCCAGCAGCCGTTCTTGGTTCGGGGCGGGTGGCTACACCTTC. The full variable domain, completed using reference TRBV7-8 and TRBJ1-2, is GAGVSQSPRYKVAKRGQDVALRCDPISGHVSLFWYQQALGQGPEFLTYFQNEAQLDKSGLPSDRFFAERPEGSVSTLKIQRTQQEDSAVYLCASSRSWFGAGGYTFGSGTRLTVV.

This chain uses TRBV19 with TRBJ2-7; 10 nucleotides agree with TRBD2. Looked up from germline, CDR1 is LNHDA and CDR2 is SQIVND (reference sequence). Losses at the gene ends were 3 bases for V and 0 bases for J; bases not matched to a gene: 11. CDR3 length: 18 residues. CDR3 nucleotides: TGTGCCAGTAGTATGGGTCTAGCGGGAGCCCCATCCTCCTACGAGCAGTACTTC. Translation gives CASSMGLAGAPSSYEQYF.

The CDR3 nucleotides read TGTGCCAGCAGCCACCCAGTGAGCTCTGGAAACACCATATATTTT. Its protein product is CASSHPVSSGNTIYF. The chain joins TRBV3-1 (or the pseudogene TRBV3-2) to TRBJ1-3; D gene unclear. Trimming shortened V by 3 bases and J by 0 bases, and 9 bases separated the two germline ends. CDR1 is LGHDT, CDR2 YNNKEL, per germline (reference sequence). The CDR3 loop spans 15 amino acids.

The V call is TRBV4-1, the J call TRBJ2-1; D gene uncertain. The CDR3 sequence is 16 residues long. V was shortened by 5 bases and J by 7 bases, with 21 bases between the two germline ends. Germline lookup yields CDR1 MGHRA and CDR2 YSYEKL. CDR3 sequence reads: CASSDVPLLLGNEQFF. CDR3 DNA: TGCGCCAGCAGCGATGTACCACTCCTGCTCGGTAATGAGCAGTTCTTC.

The chain is built from TRBV5-1 and TRBJ2-7, with 11 bases matching TRBD2. Germline CDR1 and CDR2: SGHRS and YFSETQ. This CDR3 has 18 amino acids. J lost 4 bases, V lost 0 bases, and 12 bases had no gene match. The CDR3 bases are TGCGCCAGCAGCTTGGGACATGAACCGGGACTAGCGGCATACGAGCAGTACTTC. Translating gives CASSLGHEPGLAAYEQYF.

The chain couples TRBV18 to TRBJ1-1; 7 nucleotides match TRBD1. The CDR3 runs to 17 residues. Germline CDR1 reads KGHSH; CDR2 reads LQKENI. After removal of 0 bases from V and 1 base from J, the junction contained 8 bases not matched to a gene. CDR3 coding DNA: TGTGCCAGCTCACCACCTAAGGAGGGACAGTCGAACACTGAAGCTTTCTTT. Translating it yields CASSPPKEGQSNTEAFF. The full variable domain, rest sourced from reference TRBV18 and TRBJ1-1, is NAGVMQNPRHLVRRRGQEARLRCSPMKGHSHVYWYRQLPEEGLKFMVYLQKENIIDESGMPKERFSAEFPKEGPSILRIQQVVRGDSAAYFCASSPPKEGQSNTEAFFGQGTRLTVV.